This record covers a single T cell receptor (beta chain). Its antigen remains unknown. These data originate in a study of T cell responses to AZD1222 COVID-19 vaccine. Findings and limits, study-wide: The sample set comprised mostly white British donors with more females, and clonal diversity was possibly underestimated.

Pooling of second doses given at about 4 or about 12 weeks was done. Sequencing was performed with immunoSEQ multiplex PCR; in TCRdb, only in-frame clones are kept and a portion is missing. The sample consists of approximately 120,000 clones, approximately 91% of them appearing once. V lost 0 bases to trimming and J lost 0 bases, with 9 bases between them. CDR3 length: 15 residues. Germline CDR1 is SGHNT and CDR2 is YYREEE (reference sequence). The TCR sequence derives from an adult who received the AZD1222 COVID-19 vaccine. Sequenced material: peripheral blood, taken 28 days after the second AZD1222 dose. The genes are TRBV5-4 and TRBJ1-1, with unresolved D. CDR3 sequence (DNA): TGTGCCAGCAGCTTGGCCGGTGGGGTGAACACTGAAGCTTTCTTT. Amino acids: CASSLAGGVNTEAFF.